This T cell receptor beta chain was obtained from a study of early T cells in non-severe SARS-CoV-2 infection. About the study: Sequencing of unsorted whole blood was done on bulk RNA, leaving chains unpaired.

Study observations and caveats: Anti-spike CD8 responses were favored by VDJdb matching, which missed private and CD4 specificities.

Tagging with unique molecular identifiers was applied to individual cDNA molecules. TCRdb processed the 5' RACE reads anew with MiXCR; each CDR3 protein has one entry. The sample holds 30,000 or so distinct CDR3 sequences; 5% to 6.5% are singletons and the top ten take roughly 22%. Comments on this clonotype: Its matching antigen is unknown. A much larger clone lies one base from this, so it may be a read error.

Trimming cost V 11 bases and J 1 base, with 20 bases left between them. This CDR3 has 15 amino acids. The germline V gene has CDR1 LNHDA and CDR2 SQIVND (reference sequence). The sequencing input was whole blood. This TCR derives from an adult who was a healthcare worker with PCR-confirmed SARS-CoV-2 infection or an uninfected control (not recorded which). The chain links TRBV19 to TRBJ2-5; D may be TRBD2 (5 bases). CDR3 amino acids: CAGMDGSAGQETQYF. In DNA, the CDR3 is TGTGCCGGTATGGACGGATCCGCGGGCCAAGAGACCCAGTACTTC. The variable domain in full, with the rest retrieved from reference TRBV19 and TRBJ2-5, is DGGITQSPKYLFRKEGQNVTLSCEQNLNHDAMYWYRQDPGQGLRLIYYSQIVNDFQKGDIAEGYSVSREKKESFPLTVTSAQKNPTAFYLCAGMDGSAGQETQYFGPGTRLLVL.